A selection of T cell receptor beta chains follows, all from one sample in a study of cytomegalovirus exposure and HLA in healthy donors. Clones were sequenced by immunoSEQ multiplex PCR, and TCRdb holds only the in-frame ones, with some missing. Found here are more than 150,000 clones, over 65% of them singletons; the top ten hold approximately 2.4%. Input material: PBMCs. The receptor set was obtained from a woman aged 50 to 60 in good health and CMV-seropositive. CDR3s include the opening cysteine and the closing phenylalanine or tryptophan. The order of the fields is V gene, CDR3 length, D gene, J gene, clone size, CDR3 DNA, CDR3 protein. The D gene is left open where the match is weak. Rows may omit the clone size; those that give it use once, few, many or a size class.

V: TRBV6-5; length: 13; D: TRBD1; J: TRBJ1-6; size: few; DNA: TGTGCCACCCGGGACAGGGATAATTCACCCCTCCACTTT; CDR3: CATRDRDNSPLHF
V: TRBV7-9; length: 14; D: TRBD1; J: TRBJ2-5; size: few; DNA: TGTGCCAGCAGCTTAGCGTCGGGACAGCAGACCCAGTACTTC; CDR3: CASSLASGQQTQYF
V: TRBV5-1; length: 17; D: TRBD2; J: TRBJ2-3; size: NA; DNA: TGCGCCAGCAGCTTGGGCGTCTCGGGGGGGGCCAGGGATACGCAGTATTTT; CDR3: CASSLGVSGGARDTQYF
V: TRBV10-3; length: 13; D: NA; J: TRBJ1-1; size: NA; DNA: TGTGCCACCGGGTGGGGAGAGAACACTGAAGCTTTCTTT; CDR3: CATGWGENTEAFF
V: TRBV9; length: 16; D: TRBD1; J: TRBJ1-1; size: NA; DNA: TGTGCCAGCAGCCCGGTGGGGACAGGGGCGAACACTGAAGCTTTCTTT; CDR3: CASSPVGTGANTEAFF
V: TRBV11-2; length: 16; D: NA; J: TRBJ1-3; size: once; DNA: TGTGCCAGCAGCTCTCGGGCCGATGGAGGAGGAAACACCATATATTTT; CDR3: CASSSRADGGGNTIYF
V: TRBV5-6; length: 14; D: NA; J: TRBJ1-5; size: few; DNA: TGTGCCAGCAGCATAAAAGGACAGCCCAGGCCCCAGCATTTT; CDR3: CASSIKGQPRPQHF
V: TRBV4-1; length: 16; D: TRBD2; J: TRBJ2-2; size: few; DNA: TGCGCCAGCAGCCCCCGGACTAGCGAGAACACCGGGGAGCTGTTTTTT; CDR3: CASSPRTSENTGELFF
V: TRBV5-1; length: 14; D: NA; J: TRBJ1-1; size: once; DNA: TGCGCCAGCAGCTTACAGGGTATTGGGACTGAAGCTTTCTTT; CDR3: CASSLQGIGTEAFF
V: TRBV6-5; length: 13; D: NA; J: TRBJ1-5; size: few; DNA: TGTGCCAGCAGGCTACACAGGGATCAGCCCCAGCATTTT; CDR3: CASRLHRDQPQHF
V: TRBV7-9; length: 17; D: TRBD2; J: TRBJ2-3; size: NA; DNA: TGTGCCAGCAGCCCCCGCGAGAGACTAGCGGGGGGGGGTACGCAGTATTTT; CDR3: CASSPRERLAGGGTQYF
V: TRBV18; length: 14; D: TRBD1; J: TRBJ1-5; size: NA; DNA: TGTGCCAGCTCTCCAGGGGGGGCTGCCCAGCCCCAGCATTTT; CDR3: CASSPGGAAQPQHF
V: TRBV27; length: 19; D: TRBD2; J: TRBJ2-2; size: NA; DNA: TGTGCCAGCAGTTTATCCGTAGCGGGGGGGCCCCGGGACACCGGGGAGCTGTTTTTT; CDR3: CASSLSVAGGPRDTGELFF
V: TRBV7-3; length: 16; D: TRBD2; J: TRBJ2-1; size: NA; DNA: TGTGCCAGCAGCTTCGCTAGCGGGGGGGCAGTATTTGAGCAGTTCTTC; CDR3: CASSFASGGAVFEQFF
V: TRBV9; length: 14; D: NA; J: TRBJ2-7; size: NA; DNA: TGTGCCAGCAGCGTAACCGGGACAACGTACGAGCAGTACTTC; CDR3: CASSVTGTTYEQYF
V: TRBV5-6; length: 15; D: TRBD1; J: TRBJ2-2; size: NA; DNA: TGTGCCAGCAGCCCTGGACAGGGACGTGCCGGGGAGCTGTTTTTT; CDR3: CASSPGQGRAGELFF
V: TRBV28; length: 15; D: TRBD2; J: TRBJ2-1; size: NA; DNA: TGTGCCAGCAGTCCCCCCGGTAGCGGGAACAATGAGCAGTTCTTC; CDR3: CASSPPGSGNNEQFF
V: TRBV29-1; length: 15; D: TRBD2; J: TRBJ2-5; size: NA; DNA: TGCAGCGTTAAGGAGACTAGCGGGGGGGAAGAGACCCAGTACTTC; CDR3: CSVKETSGGEETQYF
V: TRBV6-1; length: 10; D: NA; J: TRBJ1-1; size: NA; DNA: TGTGCCAGCAGCTCGTATGAAGCTTTCTTT; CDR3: CASSSYEAFF
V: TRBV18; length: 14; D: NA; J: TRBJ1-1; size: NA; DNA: TGTGCCAGCTCACCAACAGGGTACAGCACTGAAGCTTTCTTT; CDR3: CASSPTGYSTEAFF
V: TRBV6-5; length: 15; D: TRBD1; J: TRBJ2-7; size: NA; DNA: TGTGCCAGCAGTCGCCAGACAGGGAGCTCCTACGAGCAGTACTTC; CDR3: CASSRQTGSSYEQYF
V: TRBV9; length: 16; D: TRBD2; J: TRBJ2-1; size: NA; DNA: TGTGCCAGCAGCGTTCAAGCGGGGGCCTCCTACAATGAGCAGTTCTTC; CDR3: CASSVQAGASYNEQFF
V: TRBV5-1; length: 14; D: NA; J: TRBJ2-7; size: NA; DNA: TGCGCCAGCAGCGTGTCCGGGGGTCTCTACGAGCAGTACTTC; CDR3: CASSVSGGLYEQYF
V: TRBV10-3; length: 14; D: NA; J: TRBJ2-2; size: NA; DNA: TGTGCCGCCCAGGGAGGAAAGAACACCGGGGAGCTGTTTTTT; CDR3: CAAQGGKNTGELFF
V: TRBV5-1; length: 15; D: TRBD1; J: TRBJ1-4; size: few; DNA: TGCGCCAGCAGCTCCCGGGGGGGACAGACTGAAAAACTGTTTTTT; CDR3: CASSSRGGQTEKLFF